Presented here are 12 T cell receptor beta chains from one specimen sequenced in a study of T cells after yellow fever vaccination. Via MiXCR, TCRdb re-called the 5' RACE reads, giving one row per CDR3 protein. Of about 220,000 distinct CDR3 sequences in the sample, 3% to 3.5% were seen once. The sequencing used CD4+ T cells sorted from PBMCs, collected 10 days after the yellow fever booster vaccination. These receptors came from a man between 18 and 29 years old who received the YFV17D yellow fever vaccine.

This clonotype turned up a few times. The CDR3 loop is CASSLGTDQTDTQYF. The CDR3 nucleotides read TGCGCCAGCAGCTTGGGGACAGACCAAACAGATACGCAGTATTTT. The chain joins TRBV5-1 to TRBJ2-3; weak D call: TRBD1 (6 bases). The germline V and J ends were trimmed by 0 bases and 3 bases, with 11 bases remaining between them. The CDR3 loop spans 15 amino acids. Germline V gene data show CDR1 as SGHRS and CDR2 as YFSETQ.

This clonotype showed up many times. The chain carries TRBV7-9 and TRBJ2-4; D is perhaps TRBD1 (5 bases). Germline values: CDR1 SEHNR, CDR2 FQNEAQ (reference sequence). CDR3 length equals 12 residues. V was pared by 1 base and J by 8 bases, with 6 bases between. CDR3 nucleotide sequence: TGTGCCAGCAGCTTAGACAGGCACATTCAGTACTTC. Protein: CASSLDRHIQYF.

The rearrangement links TRBV10-3 to TRBJ1-5, with D unresolved. Germline-derived CDR1 and CDR2 are ENHRY and SYGVKD. Between the trimmed V and J ends, which lost 0 bases and 2 bases, there was a span of 8 bases. This CDR3 contains 15 residues. CDR3 sequence reads: CAISESSQRNQPQHF. The CDR3 region has the DNA TGTGCCATCAGTGAGTCCTCGCAGCGCAATCAGCCCCAGCATTTT.

There are a few counts of this clonotype. This chain connects TRBV5-6 to TRBJ2-3; no firm D call. Germline V lookup: CDR1 SGHDT, CDR2 YYEEEE. CDR3 length equals 12 residues. With 3 bases removed from V and 10 bases from J, the gap between germline ends came to 12 bases. CDR3 sequence reads: CASSSGPGAQYF. In DNA form, the CDR3 reads TGTGCCAGCAGCTCCGGACCTGGGGCGCAGTATTTT.

This clonotype was observed at least ten times. The chain joins TRBV7-9 to TRBJ1-3; TRBD1 is a possible D gene (6 bases). Between the trimmed V and J ends, which lost 1 base and 4 bases, there was a span of 8 bases. Germline CDR1 SEHNR, CDR2 FQNEAQ (reference sequence). The CDR3 sequence is 14 residues long. This CDR3 is CASSLGDMGNTIYF. The DNA for the CDR3 is TGTGCCAGCAGCTTAGGGGACATGGGAAACACCATATATTTT.

This clonotype was seen at least ten times. J is TRBJ2-5 and V is TRBV6-2 or TRBV6-3, with D unclear. The CDR3 is made up of 13 amino acids. Germline CDR1 MNHEY, CDR2 SVGEGT. Trimming removed 6 bases at V and 1 base at J, with 9 bases between. CDR3 in amino acids: CASSVQIQETQYF. The CDR3 DNA reads TGTGCCAGCAGCGTACAGATCCAAGAGACCCAGTACTTC.

The V and J genes are TRBV9 and TRBJ2-1; 8 positions agree with TRBD1. CDR3 length: 14 amino acids. V was clipped by 2 bases and J by 7 bases; unmatched bases: 5. Germline loops: CDR1 SGDLS, CDR2 YYNGEE. CDR3 bases: TGTGCCAGCAGCGTCCAGGGGGCCGGAAATGAGCAGTTCTTC. This encodes CASSVQGAGNEQFF.

This clonotype appeared many times. V is TRBV6-2 or TRBV6-3 and J is TRBJ2-3; 7 bases line up with TRBD1. The V and J ends lost 4 bases and 8 bases, in that order; junction bases with no gene match: 3. The CDR3 length is 12 residues. Germline loops: CDR1 MNHEY, CDR2 SVGEGT. CDR3 nucleotides: TGTGCCAGCAGTTCCTCAGGGGGTACGCAGTATTTT. This sequence encodes CASSSSGGTQYF.

The CDR3 sequence: CASSLVPPLSGGNTEAFF. In DNA form, the CDR3 reads TGTGCCAGCAGCTTAGTGCCCCCGCTCTCTGGTGGGAACACTGAAGCTTTCTTT. This chain uses TRBV7-9 with TRBJ1-1; D gene ambiguous. This CDR3 is built from 18 residues. Germline loops: CDR1 SEHNR, CDR2 FQNEAQ (reference sequence). V lost 1 base, J lost 1 base, and 19 bases lay in between.

This clonotype was seen ten or more times. J is TRBJ2-7 and V is TRBV4-3; no definite D call. Germline CDR1 and CDR2: LGHNA and YSLEER. V lost 3 bases and J lost 6, with 21 bases in between. This CDR3 spans 16 amino acids. CDR3 loop: CASSQTERVGRLEQYF. The CDR3 nucleotides read TGCGCCAGCAGCCAGACCGAAAGGGTTGGTCGTCTCGAGCAGTACTTC.

The table lists this clonotype with many counts. V gene TRBV29-1 combines with J gene TRBJ2-7; the match to TRBD1 covers 9 bases. After removal of 6 bases from V and 6 bases from J, the junction contained 6 bases not matched to a gene. This CDR3 contains 12 residues. In germline, CDR1 is SQVTM, CDR2 ANQGSEA. CDR3 loop: CSVDRGFSEQYF. The CDR3 nucleotides read TGCAGCGTGGACAGGGGTTTCTCCGAGCAGTACTTC.

Ten or more counts support this clonotype. The chain recombines TRBV7-2 with TRBJ2-3; D remains unclear. Germline V gives CDR1 SGHTA, CDR2 FQGNSA. The CDR3 loop spans 14 amino acids. V was shortened by 7 bases and J by 0 bases, with 11 bases between the two germline ends. CDR3 nucleotide sequence: TGTGCCAGCATCCGCGGTGGGAGCACAGATACGCAGTATTTT. This translates into CASIRGGSTDTQYF. The full variable domain, rest sourced from reference TRBV7-2 and TRBJ2-3, is GAGVSQSPSNKVTEKGKDVELRCDPISGHTALYWYRQSLGQGLEFLIYFQGNSAPDKSGLPSDRFSAERTGGSVSTLTIQRTQQEDSAVYLCASIRGGSTDTQYFGPGTRLTVL.